Listed here are 25 T cell receptor beta chains from one sample, sequenced in a study of PD-1 blockade in mismatch repair-deficient tumors. This table comes from immunoSEQ multiplex PCR, and its TCRdb copy is limited to in-frame clones, with some not included. The sample yields roughly 32,000 clones, roughly 80% seen once. This sample comprised PBMCs, obtained less than 7 weeks after starting pembrolizumab. These receptors came from an adult with mismatch repair-deficient cancer.

The chain joins TRBV13 to TRBJ2-7; possibly TRBD2 for D (6 bases). V lost 5 bases and J lost 4, with 12 bases in between. CDR3 length: 13 amino acids. Germline assignment: CDR1 PRHDT and CDR2 FYEKMQ (reference sequence). The CDR3 DNA follows: TGTGCCAGCAGCCCACCTCGGGGGTACGAGCAGTACTTC. It encodes CASSPPRGYEQYF.

V usage is TRBV10-3 and J usage is TRBJ2-5; tentative D call: TRBD2 (5 bases). This CDR3 contains 15 residues. Trimming stripped 4 bases from V and 4 bases from J, with 16 bases between. Germline V CDR1 and CDR2: ENHRY, SYGVKD. CDR3 bases: TGTGCCATCAGTGGTCGAGGGAATTATGGAGAGACCCAGTACTTC. Translated, it gives CAISGRGNYGETQYF.

This rearrangement joins TRBV5-1 to TRBJ2-1; D is ambiguous. Germline V lookup: CDR1 SGHRS, CDR2 YFSETQ. This CDR3 region has 14 residues. The ends were cut back, 0 bases at V and 4 bases at J, with 8 bases in the middle. The CDR3 spells CASSLDAQYNEQFF. The CDR3 bases are TGCGCCAGCAGCTTGGATGCTCAGTACAATGAGCAGTTCTTC.

The chain recombines TRBV7-8 with TRBJ1-4; D uncertain. From germline, CDR1 is SGHVS and CDR2 FQNEAQ. The CDR3 spans 14 residues. The V and J ends lost 0 bases and 7 bases respectively, with 9 bases between them. The CDR3 protein is CASSLAPTAEKLFF. CDR3 DNA sequence: TGTGCCAGCAGCTTAGCGCCAACAGCTGAAAAACTGTTTTTT.

The rearrangement links TRBV5-1 to TRBJ2-7; 9 nucleotides line up with TRBD2. Looked up from germline, CDR1 is SGHRS and CDR2 is YFSETQ. After removal of 1 base from V and 0 bases from J, the junction contained 5 bases not matched to a gene. CDR3 length equals 16 residues. The CDR3 reads CASSLTSGPSSYEQYF. CDR3 coding DNA: TGCGCCAGCAGCTTGACTAGCGGGCCGTCCTCCTACGAGCAGTACTTC.

The CDR3 DNA follows: TGTGCCAGCAGCTTACCGGGGGAGGTCTCCTACAATGAGCAGTTCTTC. It is translated as CASSLPGEVSYNEQFF. The chain joins TRBV7-2 to TRBJ2-1, with a tentative D call TRBD2 (6 bases). Germline CDR1 reads SGHTA; CDR2 reads FQGNSA. Trimming removed 2 bases from V and 0 bases from J, with 11 bases in between. CDR3 size: 16 residues. Full variable domain (remainder filled in from reference TRBV7-2 and TRBJ2-1): GAGVSQSPSNKVTEKGKDVELRCDPISGHTALYWYRQSLGQGLEFLIYFQGNSAPDKSGLPSDRFSAERTGGSVSTLTIQRTQQEDSAVYLCASSLPGEVSYNEQFFGPGTRLTVL.

V and J are TRBV2 and TRBJ1-5; weak D call: TRBD1 (5 bases). Germline V lookup: CDR1 SNHLY, CDR2 FYNNEI. This CDR3 comprises 15 residues. The V gene lost 6 bases and the J gene lost 0 bases, with 12 bases spanning the gap. CDR3 sequence reads: CASSQSGGSNQPQHF. The DNA of the CDR3 is TGTGCCAGCAGCCAATCGGGGGGTAGCAATCAGCCCCAGCATTTT.

This chain connects TRBV18 to TRBJ2-3; possibly TRBD2 for D (7 bases). Trimming removed 3 bases from V and 3 bases from J, with 16 bases in between. Germline CDR1 reads KGHSH; CDR2 reads LQKENI. This CDR3 comprises 16 residues. For the CDR3, the DNA is TGTGCCAGCTCACCGAGGGAGGGGGTAAAGACAGATACGCAGTATTTT. Translating it yields CASSPREGVKTDTQYF.

The rearrangement joins TRBV18 to TRBJ2-2, with TRBD2 as a possible D gene (5 bases). Germline V gives CDR1 KGHSH, CDR2 LQKENI. This CDR3 spans 16 amino acids. Trimming removed 2 bases at V and 1 base at J, with 11 bases between. The CDR3 DNA reads as TGTGCCAGCTCACCAGTGAACGCGGGGAACACCGGGGAGCTGTTTTTT. This codes for CASSPVNAGNTGELFF.

The V call is TRBV19, the J call TRBJ1-3; possibly TRBD1 for D (5 bases). The V gene's germline CDR1 is LNHDA and CDR2 SQIVND (reference sequence). The CDR3 has 17 residues. Trimming left V 3 bases short and J 2 bases short, with 17 bases between. The DNA of the CDR3 is TGTGCCAGTAGTATGGGGTCGGCAGGGCCCGCTGGAAACACCATATATTTT. The encoded protein is CASSMGSAGPAGNTIYF.

This rearrangement joins TRBV5-6 to TRBJ2-1, with TRBD2 matching 11 bases. CDR1 SGHDT and CDR2 YYEEEE come from the germline V gene. With V trimmed by 4 bases and J by 5 bases, 14 bases remained unmatched. The CDR3 has 18 residues. CDR3 sequence: CASSLFQGLAVKDNEQFF. The CDR3 coding sequence is TGTGCCAGCAGCCTATTCCAGGGACTAGCGGTCAAAGACAATGAGCAGTTCTTC.

The chain recombines TRBV28 with TRBJ2-5, with D perhaps TRBD2 (5 bases). Germline CDR1 MDHEN, CDR2 SYDVKM. Trimming shortened V by 6 bases and J by 7 bases, and 21 bases separated the two germline ends. The CDR3 loop spans 15 amino acids. CDR3 residues: CASSRGDSKSGTQYF. The CDR3 bases are TGTGCCAGCAGCCGGGGAGACTCCAAGTCGGGGACCCAGTACTTC. The whole variable domain, remainder taken from reference TRBV28 and TRBJ2-5, is DVKVTQSSRYLVKRTGEKVFLECVQDMDHENMFWYRQDPGLGLRLIYFSYDVKMKEKGDIPEGYSVSREKKERFSLILESASTNQTSMYLCASSRGDSKSGTQYFGPGTRLLVL.

V and J are TRBV27 and TRBJ2-5; D not resolved. The CDR3 is made up of 13 amino acids. Per germline, CDR1 MNHEY and CDR2 SMNVEV (reference sequence). V lost 0 bases and J lost 4, with 6 bases in between. The CDR3 here is CASSLSRGETQYF. The CDR3 nucleotides are TGTGCCAGCAGTTTATCGCGAGGAGAGACCCAGTACTTC.

J is TRBJ1-6 and V is TRBV6-5; weak D call: TRBD1 (5 bases). Germline V gene sequence: CDR1 MNHEY, CDR2 SVGAGI. With 0 bases removed from V and 7 bases from J, the gap between germline ends came to 13 bases. This CDR3 region has 16 residues. CDR3 nucleotides: TGTGCCAGCAGTTACTCCAAGGGGATGGGGAATTCACCCCTCCACTTT. Protein product: CASSYSKGMGNSPLHF.

This clone was seen more than once but under ten times. This chain uses TRBV7-9 with TRBJ2-7; 8 nucleotides align to TRBD1. The V gene's germline CDR1 is SEHNR and CDR2 FQNEAQ (reference sequence). Trimming took 5 bases from V and 0 from J; bases not matched to a gene: 9. The CDR3 contains 16 residues. The CDR3 DNA reads as TGTGCCAGCAGCCCATGGACAGGGCGAAGCTCCTACGAGCAGTACTTC. Translating it yields CASSPWTGRSSYEQYF.

The chain is built from TRBV28 and TRBJ1-5; TRBD1 might be the D (5 bases). This CDR3 spans 18 amino acids. With 0 bases removed from V and 2 bases from J, the gap between germline ends came to 17 bases. Germline CDR1 reads MDHEN; CDR2 reads SYDVKM. The CDR3 here is CASSLWLDTLSGNQPQHF. The CDR3 nucleotides are TGTGCCAGCAGTTTATGGTTGGACACCTTAAGCGGCAATCAGCCCCAGCATTTT.

J is TRBJ1-2 and V is TRBV10-3; D is unresolved. Trimming removed 0 bases at V and 8 bases at J, with 10 bases between. CDR1 and CDR2 from the germline V gene are ENHRY and SYGVKD. The CDR3 length is 13 residues. CDR3 sequence reads: CAISESTDVGYTF. The CDR3 region has the DNA TGTGCCATCAGTGAGTCAACAGATGTGGGCTACACCTTC.

This rearrangement joins TRBV4-1 to TRBJ2-1; no reliable D call. Germline V CDR1 and CDR2: MGHRA, YSYEKL. The CDR3 consists of 15 residues. The ends were cut back, 0 bases at V and 5 bases at J, with 11 bases in the middle. DNA of the CDR3: TGCGCCAGCAGCCAAGAGGCTAGTTGGGACAATGAGCAGTTCTTC. Its protein is CASSQEASWDNEQFF.

This clone was counted a single time. The rearrangement joins TRBV19 to TRBJ2-1, with 13 bases matching TRBD2. V lost 4 bases, J lost 7 bases, and 4 bases stayed unmatched. Germline-derived CDR1 and CDR2 are LNHDA and SQIVND (reference sequence). The CDR3 consists of 15 residues. CDR3 in amino acids: CASSTGLAGRNEQFF. The CDR3 nucleotides are TGTGCCAGTAGTACGGGACTAGCGGGACGAAATGAGCAGTTCTTC. Combining the CDR3 with reference TRBV19 and TRBJ2-1 gives the whole variable domain DGGITQSPKYLFRKEGQNVTLSCEQNLNHDAMYWYRQDPGQGLRLIYYSQIVNDFQKGDIAEGYSVSREKKESFPLTVTSAQKNPTAFYLCASSTGLAGRNEQFFGPGTRLTVL.

V is TRBV30 and J is TRBJ2-2; TRBD1 aligns across 9 bases. CDR3 length: 13 residues. Germline loops: CDR1 GTSNPN, CDR2 SVGIG (reference sequence). V shed 5 bases and J 9 bases; nucleotides not matched to a gene: 7. CDR3 region: CAWAGQGYRELFF. In DNA form, the CDR3 reads TGTGCCTGGGCGGGACAGGGTTACCGGGAGCTGTTTTTT.

The chain has TRBV4-2 and TRBJ1-1; D is possibly TRBD1 (5 bases). V lost 2 bases to trimming and J lost 5 bases, with 21 bases between them. This CDR3 region has 17 residues. Germline V gene sequence: CDR1 LGHNA, CDR2 YNFKEQ. The CDR3 DNA is TGTGCCAGCAGCCAAAGATATTATGGGGCGCGGGAAACTGAAGCTTTCTTT. Encoded protein: CASSQRYYGARETEAFF.

CDR3 residues: CASSMGHLNTEAFF. CDR3 sequence (DNA): TGTGCCAGTAGTATGGGACACCTGAACACTGAAGCTTTCTTT. The chain is built from TRBV19 and TRBJ1-1; D is possibly TRBD1 (6 bases). The V gene lost 3 bases and the J gene lost 0 bases, with 8 bases spanning the gap. Germline CDR1 LNHDA, CDR2 SQIVND (reference sequence). This CDR3 spans 14 amino acids.

The chain is built from TRBV7-8 and TRBJ1-1, with D unclear. V lost 3 bases and J 0 bases, leaving 8 bases between the germline ends. Germline CDR1 is SGHVS and CDR2 is FQNEAQ. The CDR3 sequence is 14 residues long. DNA for the CDR3: TGTGCCAGCAGCTTGGGCCTCATGAACACTGAAGCTTTCTTT. Its protein is CASSLGLMNTEAFF.

This clone was detected once. The chain employs TRBV23-1 and TRBJ1-1, with 11 bases matching TRBD1. TRBV23-1 is noted as an ORF with a role that remains uncertain. J lost 6 bases, V lost 6 bases, and 9 bases had no gene match. The CDR3 runs to 15 residues. CDR3 sequence reads: CASSLLRDRGAEAFF. CDR3 bases: TGCGCCAGCAGCCTTCTCCGGGACAGGGGGGCTGAAGCTTTCTTT.

This chain joins TRBV28 and TRBJ2-4; 10 nucleotides agree with TRBD2. CDR3 size: 19 residues. V lost 5 bases to trimming and J lost 0 bases; unmatched junction nucleotides: 13. In germline, CDR1 is MDHEN, CDR2 SYDVKM. The CDR3 region has the DNA TGTGCCAGCAGTCCATTCCAGGCACTAGCGGGAACAGCCAAAAACATTCAGTACTTC. It is translated as CASSPFQALAGTAKNIQYF.